This T cell receptor beta chain is from a study of post-analysis software for immune sequencing data (dated by TCRdb to the mid-2010s). Regarding the research as a whole: Relapsing-remitting, secondary progressive and progressive-relapsing multiple sclerosis were recorded as disease courses, and subtype annotation was lacking for some patients. Patient repertoires were compared against 11 to 12 previously published healthy control repertoires from donors aged roughly 6 to 28 years. A subset of samples was prepared in parallel using single-end sample barcoding, then pooled and co-amplified after Illumina adapter ligation.

General conclusions and limits of the study: Multiple sclerosis patients had significantly lower normalized Chao1 diversity than controls, a result that suggests substantial peripheral T-cell clonal expansion. Patients showed significantly higher frequencies than controls for roughly 5 TRBV segments, among them TRBV5-6, TRBV5-1 and TRBV20-1. Direct clustering with F measure revealed strong co-clustering of samples prepared in the same batch, which led to a batch-effect correction. The multiple sclerosis patient group was slightly younger than the control group.

Receptor amplification or capture employed PCR. Reads for this sample came from an Illumina HiSeq 2500. Unique molecular identifiers were incorporated into TCR beta cDNA libraries to reduce PCR and sequencing biases. Roughly 500,000 cDNA molecules were obtained per 1 to 10 million input T cells, so each molecule approximated one T cell. Patient libraries were prepared and sequenced with the same protocol used for the earlier healthy control dataset. Samples belonging to the same batch were prepared together, multiplexed and sequenced on a shared HiSeq lane. The original pipeline was this. MIGEC was used to process the raw barcoded reads, and molecular identifier groups with only a single read were discarded before consensus assembly and CDR3 extraction. VDJtools was used for post-analysis of the clonotype tables, and diversity was normalized by down-sampling every dataset to the size of the smallest sample. In repertoire overlap clustering, CDR3 amino acid sequences, but not nucleotide sequences, were matched to correct batch-related cross-sample contamination. Using fastp at Q25 and MiXCR, TCRdb reprocessed the public reads and kept productive beta chains. Merged by CDR3 protein, the rows form single entries marked with the most common genes and DNA. The V and J calls here are based on TCRdb, not the publication. This sample lists 350,000 to 500,000 distinct CDR3 sequences; 30% to 45% were detected once. Approximately 7.6% of the sample lies in the top ten.

From its cysteine to its phenylalanine, the CDR3 spans 14 amino acids. Only the CDR3 DNA is retained, 42 bases long and in frame from the first base. V and J lose 2 bases and 6 bases, and a span of 13 bases separates them. CDR1 SGHTA and CDR2 FQGTGA are derived from the germline V gene. To demonstrate the VDJtools post-analysis software, TCR beta repertoires were profiled from the peripheral blood of about 14 young patients with multiple sclerosis. The multiple sclerosis patients were children and adolescents between roughly 6 and 17 years of age. Notes on this clonotype: Its target antigen remains unknown. No much larger clonotype is one base removed from it; base qualities were not supplied.

The sequence was collected from a girl aged 2-10 years with multiple sclerosis. The V gene is TRBV7-3 and the J gene is TRBJ2-5, with no reliable assignment of the D segment. Specimen: blood. Read as DNA, the sequence is TGTGCCAGCAGCTTATCGGAAGGGTGGAAGACCCAGTACTTC. Translated, it reads CASSLSEGWKTQYF.